These 6 T cell receptor beta chains were all obtained from the same sample, sequenced in a study of CD8+ T cells in alopecia areata. The authors extracted RNA and reverse transcribed it into cDNA as the sequencing template. TCRdb's copy holds only in-frame clones and misses some; the assay was immunoSEQ multiplex PCR. The sample holds fewer than 200,000 clones, about 60% seen once. Sample treatment: oral pan-JAK inhibitor, 5-10 mg twice daily. Specimen: CD4+ T cells sorted from blood, collected at week 24, from a patient treated with tofacitinib. These receptors originate from a human donor with alopecia areata.

This chain joins TRBV4-1 and TRBJ2-7; 14 bases map to TRBD2. The V gene end was trimmed by 1 base and the J gene end by 3 bases; junction bases not matched to a gene: 2. CDR3 size: 16 residues. CDR1 MGHRA and CDR2 YSYEKL come from the germline V gene. CDR3 nucleotide sequence: TGCGCCAGCAGCCAAGCGGGACTAGCGGGGGACTACGAGCAGTACTTC. As protein: CASSQAGLAGDYEQYF.

The V call is TRBV2, the J call TRBJ1-5; D uncertain. V dropped 3 bases and J dropped 5 bases, with 11 bases sitting between them. CDR1 is SNHLY, CDR2 FYNNEI, per germline. This CDR3 is built from 14 residues. This CDR3 reads CASSDLEVYQPQHF. CDR3 in DNA: TGTGCCAGCAGTGATCTAGAGGTTTATCAGCCCCAGCATTTT.

The chain links TRBV30 to TRBJ1-5; D is undetermined. V dropped 5 bases and J dropped 0 bases, with 11 bases sitting between them. The CDR3 contains 14 residues. CDR1 GTSNPN and CDR2 SVGIG come from the germline V gene (reference sequence). DNA of the CDR3: TGTGCCTGGTCGGACGGCAATAGCAATCAGCCCCAGCATTTT. Its protein is CAWSDGNSNQPQHF.

This clone appeared a few times. The chain uses TRBV2 and TRBJ2-5; D remains ambiguous. CDR1 is SNHLY, CDR2 FYNNEI, per germline. The ends were cut back, 8 bases at V and 1 base at J, with 14 bases in the middle. The CDR3 is 14 residues long. CDR3 bases: TGTGCCAGCGGGTTGGACGGCAGCCAAGAGACCCAGTACTTC. Its protein product is CASGLDGSQETQYF.

A few counts support this clone. The chain combines TRBV10-3 with TRBJ1-2, with D possibly matching TRBD1 (6 bases). Germline V lookup: CDR1 ENHRY, CDR2 SYGVKD. The CDR3 has 15 amino acids. V lost 10 bases to trimming and J lost 3 bases, with 21 bases between them. CDR3: CATQGEEGDDYGYTF. The CDR3 nucleotides are TGTGCCACCCAAGGCGAAGAGGGGGACGACTATGGCTACACCTTC.

This clone was seen many times. This chain joins TRBV19 and TRBJ1-2; D not resolved. The CDR3 covers 11 residues. V was shortened by 3 bases and J by 8 bases, with 7 bases between the two germline ends. Germline V CDR1 and CDR2: LNHDA, SQIVND (reference sequence). The CDR3 coding sequence is TGTGCCAGTAGTATCCAGCAGGGCTACACCTTC. Translating gives CASSIQQGYTF.